This passage covers 8 T cell receptor beta chains from one sample sequenced in a study of CD8 T cells in ankylosing spondylitis. MiXCR was run by TCRdb on the 5' RACE reads, yielding one entry per CDR3 protein. Here the sample spans some 240,000 distinct CDR3 sequences, 24% being singletons. Material for sequencing was blood, either unsorted or a sorted T cell fraction (not recorded which). The receptors shown here come from a male donor with ankylosing spondylitis or in good health (not recorded which).

This clonotype was detected many times. The chain employs TRBV20-1 and TRBJ2-7, with 7 bases aligning to TRBD2. V trimming: 4 bases; J trimming: 0 bases; junction bases outside the gene matches: 12. CDR3 size: 16 residues. Germline CDR1 is DFQATT and CDR2 is SNEGSKA (reference sequence). CDR3 bases: TGCAGTGCTACGAGCCCTAGCGGTCAAAGCTCCTACGAGCAGTACTTC. Amino acid sequence: CSATSPSGQSSYEQYF.

The gene calls are TRBV25-1 and TRBJ2-7, with a possible D match to TRBD1 (5 bases). Between the trimmed V and J ends, which lost 10 bases and 6 bases, there was a span of 22 bases. The CDR3 totals 14 residues. Germline V gene data show CDR1 as MGHDK and CDR2 as SYGVNS. In DNA form, the CDR3 reads TGTGCCACCGAAATTCCAGGCAGGGTGGGCGAGCAGTACTTC. It encodes CATEIPGRVGEQYF.

The gene calls are TRBV20-1 and TRBJ2-7, with 8 bases matching TRBD2. V lost 4 bases and J lost 5; bases outside the gene matches: 7. Germline V gives CDR1 DFQATT, CDR2 SNEGSKA (reference sequence). The CDR3 totals 13 residues. The CDR3 nucleotides read TGCAGTGCTATAGCGGGGTCCACTCACGAGCAGTACTTC. Translated, it gives CSAIAGSTHEQYF.

The V call is TRBV18, the J call TRBJ2-1; D unresolved. Per the germline V gene, CDR1 is KGHSH and CDR2 is LQKENI. The CDR3 consists of 19 residues. Trimming pared 2 bases from V and 4 bases from J, leaving 24 bases between. CDR3 sequence reads: CASSPNNPSTINPYNEQFF. The CDR3 nucleotides read TGTGCCAGCTCACCAAATAACCCCTCCACGATAAACCCGTACAATGAGCAGTTCTTC.

V and J are TRBV18 and TRBJ2-3; D perhaps matches TRBD1 (6 bases). Germline CDR1 KGHSH, CDR2 LQKENI. The CDR3 consists of 18 residues. V lost 3 bases and J lost 0, with 19 bases in between. The CDR3 region is CASSPRSPQGRSTDTQYF. In DNA, the CDR3 is TGTGCCAGCTCACCGCGAAGTCCACAGGGCCGTAGCACAGATACGCAGTATTTT.

The CDR3 bases are TGTGCCAGCAGGGTGGGGAACACAGATACGCAGTATTTT. Protein sequence: CASRVGNTDTQYF. This chain joins TRBV6-1 and TRBJ2-3; D unclear. Per germline, CDR1 MNHNS and CDR2 SASEGT. V was clipped by 6 bases and J by 2 bases, with 9 bases between them. The CDR3 length is 13 residues.

This clonotype was picked up a small number of times. The chain uses TRBV6-1 and TRBJ2-3; D uncertain. Trimming cost V 2 bases and J 5 bases, with 8 bases left between them. Per the germline V gene, CDR1 is MNHNS and CDR2 is SASEGT. This CDR3 comprises 13 residues. The CDR3 DNA reads as TGTGCCAGCAGTGAACGAGCCGAAGATACGCAGTATTTT. This encodes CASSERAEDTQYF.

In its sample, this clonotype was seen many times. The chain has TRBV20-1 and TRBJ2-5, with D maybe TRBD2 (5 bases). Looked up from germline, CDR1 is DFQATT and CDR2 is SNEGSKA (reference sequence). Deletions cut 6 bases from V and 5 bases from J, with 19 bases between. The CDR3 runs 14 residues. CDR3 sequence (DNA): TGCAGTGCCACGGCCGGGAAGAGATGGGAGACCCAGTACTTC. It is translated as CSATAGKRWETQYF.